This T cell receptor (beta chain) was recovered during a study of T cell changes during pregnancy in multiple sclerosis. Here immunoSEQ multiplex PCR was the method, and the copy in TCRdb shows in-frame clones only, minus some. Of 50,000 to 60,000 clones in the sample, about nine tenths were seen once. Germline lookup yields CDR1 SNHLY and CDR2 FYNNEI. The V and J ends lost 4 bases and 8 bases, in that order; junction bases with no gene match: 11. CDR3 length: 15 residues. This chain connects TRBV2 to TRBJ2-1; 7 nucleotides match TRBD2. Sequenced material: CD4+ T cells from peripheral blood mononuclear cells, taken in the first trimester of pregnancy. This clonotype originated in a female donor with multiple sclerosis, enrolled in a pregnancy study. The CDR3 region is CASSVLAGARDEQFF. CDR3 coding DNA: TGTGCCAGCAGTGTCTTGGCGGGAGCGCGCGATGAGCAGTTCTTC.